This note documents a single TCR beta chain sequence. The antigen remains unidentified. Unique molecular identifiers had been added to the TCR beta cDNA libraries. TCRdb fed the PCR reads into MiXCR, producing one record per CDR3 protein. The sample shows about 810,000 distinct CDR3 sequences, approximately 53% of them seen only once. This specimen comes from a study of post-analysis software for immune sequencing data. The overall study: As for disease course, relapsing-remitting, secondary progressive and progressive-relapsing multiple sclerosis were all included. Study findings and constraints: Normalized Chao1 diversity was significantly lower in multiple sclerosis patients than in controls. Roughly 5 TRBV segments, TRBV5-6, TRBV5-1 and TRBV20-1 among them, were found more frequent in patients than controls.

Deletions cut 4 bases from V and 8 bases from J, with 11 bases between. The CDR3 covers 12 residues. Germline loops: CDR1 MNHNS, CDR2 SASEGT. The origin of this receptor is a girl aged 5 to 17 with multiple sclerosis. V and J are TRBV6-1 and TRBJ1-2; tentative D call: TRBD1 (6 bases). Sequencing used blood. CDR3 sequence (DNA): TGTGCCAGCAGTGTCGCAGGGGTCGGCTACACCTTC. Protein product: CASSVAGVGYTF.